This T cell receptor (beta chain) was recovered during a study of vaccination and CD4 T cells after COVID-19. On the study more broadly: Overlapping SARS-CoV-2, HCoV-NL63, HCoV-OC43 and HCoV-229E spike peptides were used to stimulate cells.

Sequenced with the Oncomine TCR Beta short-read assay was DNA taken from cultured CD4+ T cells. TCRdb re-derived calls from the PCR reads in MiXCR, one entry per CDR3 protein. The sample has thousands of distinct CDR3 sequences, around 41% seen once. As concerns this clonotype: Its antigen is currently unknown.

The CDR3 is 14 amino acids. The V gene lost 6 bases and the J gene lost 2 bases, with 12 bases spanning the gap. The germline V gene has CDR1 WNHNN and CDR2 SYGVQD (reference sequence). As for treatment: roughly ten-day PBMC culture with coronavirus spike peptide pools or control peptides (ViraFEST assay). One should note that the unexposed donor's CD4+ T cells were collected before the COVID-19 pandemic (2011-2018). Antigen-specific T cells were expanded with peptide pools by ViraFEST, and TCRs were then sequenced. The clonotype originates from a human donor in good health. Sequencing used CD4+ T cells from blood, cultured in vitro. The rearrangement uses TRBV10-1 and TRBJ2-3; D perhaps matches TRBD1 (5 bases). The CDR3 spells CASSFDSYTDTQYF. CDR3 nucleotide sequence: TGCGCCAGCAGCTTTGACAGTTACACAGATACGCAGTATTTT.